This T cell receptor beta chain derives from a study of T cell repertoires in cytomegalovirus infection. Study results and caveats: HLA-C-restricted TCR beta clonotypes specific for CMV led the ex vivo response.

As regards this clonotype: Its target is unknown.

Germline V gene sequence: CDR1 SEHNR, CDR2 FQNEAQ (reference sequence). The CDR3 runs to 16 residues. Trimming at V came to 4 bases and at J to 1 base, leaving 10 bases not matched to a gene. TCRdb used MiXCR to reprocess the reads, holding one entry per CDR3 protein. The sample shows about 570,000 distinct CDR3 sequences, approximately 40% of them seen only once. Source: cultured PBMCs, taken from culture after CMV antigen stimulation. V and J are TRBV7-9 and TRBJ2-7; 7 bases fit TRBD2. This clonotype was sampled from a human donor in good health (CMV status not recorded). Some clones in this sample may be carry-over from other donors' samples. In nucleotides, the CDR3 is TGTGCCAGCAGCTCTTTCCGCGGGGGTAGGTCCTACGAGCAGTACTTC. Translated: CASSSFRGGRSYEQYF. The full variable domain, in which reference TRBV7-9 and TRBJ2-7 provide the parts outside the CDR3, is DTGVSQNPRHKITKRGQNVTFRCDPISEHNRLYWYRQTLGQGPEFLTYFQNEAQLEKSRLLSDRFSAERPKGSFSTLEIQRTEQGDSAMYLCASSSFRGGRSYEQYFGPGTRLTVT.